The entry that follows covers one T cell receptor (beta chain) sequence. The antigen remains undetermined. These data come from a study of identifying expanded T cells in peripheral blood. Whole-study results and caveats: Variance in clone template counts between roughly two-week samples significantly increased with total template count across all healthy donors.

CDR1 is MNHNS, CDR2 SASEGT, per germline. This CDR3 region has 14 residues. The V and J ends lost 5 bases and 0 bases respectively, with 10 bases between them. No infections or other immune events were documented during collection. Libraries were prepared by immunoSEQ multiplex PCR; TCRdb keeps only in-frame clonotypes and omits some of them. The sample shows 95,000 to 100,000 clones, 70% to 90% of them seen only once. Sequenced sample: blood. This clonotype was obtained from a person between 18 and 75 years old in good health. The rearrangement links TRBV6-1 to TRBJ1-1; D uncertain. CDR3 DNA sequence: TGTGCCAGCAGTCCGACCGGGCTGAACACTGAAGCTTTCTTT. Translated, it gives CASSPTGLNTEAFF.